This T cell receptor beta chain was found in a study of graft-versus-host responses after intestinal transplantation. Of note for this clone: As yet, its antigen is unknown.

Sequenced by immunoSEQ multiplex PCR; TCRdb stores in-frame clones only, minus some. Of about 50,000 clones in the sample, approximately 91% were seen once. The receptor's source is a human donor who was the organ donor for an intestinal transplant. The sample here was unstimulated CD4+ T cells sorted from spleen or lymph node cells, taken before transplant.

The CDR3 sequence: CARGRPYEQYF. The CDR3 coding sequence is TGTGCCCGGGGCAGGCCCTACGAGCAGTACTTC. The gene calls are TRBV30 and TRBJ2-7; D possibly matches TRBD1 or TRBD2 (5 bases each). The CDR3 has 11 amino acids. CDR1 and CDR2 from the germline V gene are GTSNPN and SVGIG (reference sequence). V was cut by 8 bases and J by 2 bases, with 10 bases left in between.